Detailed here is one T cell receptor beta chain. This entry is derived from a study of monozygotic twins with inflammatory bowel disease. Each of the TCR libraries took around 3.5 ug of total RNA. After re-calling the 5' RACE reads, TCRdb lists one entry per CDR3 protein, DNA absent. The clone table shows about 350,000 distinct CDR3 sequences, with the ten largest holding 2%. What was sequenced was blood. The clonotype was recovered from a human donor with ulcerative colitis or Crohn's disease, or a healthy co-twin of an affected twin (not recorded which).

Here the CDR3 reads CSARDQNQETQYF. This rearrangement joins TRBV20-1 to TRBJ2-5. CDR3 size: 13 residues. Germline values: CDR1 DFQATT, CDR2 SNEGSKA (reference sequence).